The TCR beta chain described here comes from a study of blood T cell repertoires in COVID-19. Authors' analysis steps: Cell counts per sample came from amplifying reference gene primers. TCRdb's table, derived via immunoSEQ multiplex PCR, lists solely in-frame clones and lacks some. V, J and clone size reflect that table, while D and trimming were determined from the DNA. The top ten hold around 1.6% of the sample, which has 140,000 or so clones, over 85% seen once. Germline V gene data show CDR1 as SQVTM and CDR2 as ANQGSEA. Trimming took 6 bases from V and 3 from J, leaving 11 bases between them. The CDR3 sequence is 12 residues long.

Sequencing input: peripheral blood. The chain couples TRBV29-1 to TRBJ1-2; D unclear. This receptor was taken from a human donor in a cohort sampled during active COVID-19. CDR3 nucleotide sequence: TGCAGCGTCGGAGAGAGGGACTATGGCTACACCTTC. Protein product: CSVGERDYGYTF.